These 29 T cell receptor beta chains originate from one sample sequenced in a study of blood T cell repertoires in COVID-19. The assay was immunoSEQ multiplex PCR, and TCRdb's table has in-frame clones only and misses some. The sample has 55,000 to 85,000 clones, around 86% seen once. Specimen: peripheral blood. All receptors come from a woman younger than 30 with acute or convalescent COVID-19.

The chain carries TRBV13 and TRBJ2-3; 10 positions match TRBD1. The CDR3 runs 15 residues. Losses at the gene ends were 5 bases for V and 5 bases for J; bases not matched to a gene: 7. Looked up from germline, CDR1 is PRHDT and CDR2 is FYEKMQ (reference sequence). In DNA form, the CDR3 reads TGTGCCAGCAGCCGACAGGGGGCTTCTATAGATACGCAGTATTTT. This gives the protein CASSRQGASIDTQYF.

The chain couples TRBV29-1 to TRBJ1-3; D is undetermined. CDR3 length equals 14 residues. Germline CDR1 SQVTM, CDR2 ANQGSEA. The V end lost 3 bases, the J end lost 0 bases, and 9 bases lay between the germline ends. CDR3 sequence (DNA): TGCAGCGTTGAGTTGTCCAGCTCTGGAAACACCATATATTTT. Amino acid sequence: CSVELSSSGNTIYF. Complete variable domain (other parts from reference TRBV29-1 and TRBJ1-3): SAVISQKPSRDICQRGTSLTIQCQVDSQVTMMFWYRQQPGQSLTLIATANQGSEATYESGFVIDKFPISRPNLTFSTLTVSNMSPEDSSIYLCSVELSSSGNTIYFGEGSWLTVV.

This clone was counted a few times. The sample holds other DNA sequences that translate to the same CDR3. V is TRBV12-3 or TRBV12-4 and J is TRBJ1-5; 8 positions agree with TRBD1. V dropped 1 base and J dropped 7; count of bases not matched to a gene: 0. This CDR3 is built from 13 residues. The CDR3 is CASSLGQGQPQHF. The CDR3 bases are TGTGCCAGCAGTTTAGGACAGGGGCAGCCCCAGCATTTT.

The CDR3 bases are TGTGCCAGCAGCTTGGGACAGGGCACAGATACGCAGTATTTT. Its translation is CASSLGQGTDTQYF. The chain uses TRBV7-7 and TRBJ2-3; 8 bases match TRBD1. The germline gives CDR1 SSHAT, CDR2 FNYEAQ (reference sequence). This CDR3 is built from 14 residues. Trimming at V came to 3 bases and at J to 1 base, leaving 0 bases not matched to a gene.

V and J are TRBV3-1 (or the pseudogene TRBV3-2) and TRBJ2-2, with TRBD2 matching 7 bases. This CDR3 is built from 18 residues. From germline, CDR1 is LGHDT and CDR2 YNNKEL (reference sequence). The ends lost 2 bases at V and 2 bases at J; junction bases unmatched: 11. CDR3 protein: CASSQYSAGVFNTGELFF. CDR3 sequence (DNA): TGTGCCAGCAGCCAATACTCGGCGGGGGTATTCAACACCGGGGAGCTGTTTTTT.

The gene calls are TRBV5-1 and TRBJ1-1, with D uncertain. The CDR3 has 14 amino acids. V shed 3 bases and J shed 4 bases, with 13 bases lying between them. The germline V gene encodes CDR1 SGHRS and CDR2 YFSETQ. The CDR3 spells CASSSSLDSTEAFF. The CDR3 coding sequence is TGCGCCAGCAGCTCCTCTCTCGATAGCACTGAAGCTTTCTTT.

The genes are TRBV19 and TRBJ1-2; 9 bases fit TRBD1. V lost 9 bases, J lost 8 bases, and 10 bases stayed unmatched. This CDR3 is built from 13 residues. Looked up from germline, CDR1 is LNHDA and CDR2 is SQIVND (reference sequence). The CDR3 sequence: CASRGDRERGYTF. The CDR3 DNA sequence: TGTGCCAGCCGGGGGGACAGGGAACGCGGCTACACCTTC.

This clone appeared a few times. The rearrangement links TRBV2 to TRBJ2-2; a possible D gene is TRBD2 (5 bases). V gave up 4 bases and J gave up 0 bases, with 9 bases separating them. CDR1 is SNHLY, CDR2 FYNNEI, per germline. The CDR3 consists of 15 residues. The CDR3: CASSVGSANTGELFF. Written as DNA, the CDR3 is TGTGCCAGCAGTGTTGGGAGCGCGAACACCGGGGAGCTGTTTTTT.

This chain connects TRBV4-1 to TRBJ2-3, with 8 bases fitting TRBD2. The V and J ends lost 0 bases and 5 bases, in that order; junction bases with no gene match: 10. The CDR3 contains 17 residues. Germline lookup yields CDR1 MGHRA and CDR2 YSYEKL. The DNA of the CDR3 is TGCGCCAGCAGCCAAGATCGGGGTCTAGCGGGCCAAGATACGCAGTATTTT. Its translation: CASSQDRGLAGQDTQYF.

The genes are TRBV30 and TRBJ1-3, with TRBD1 as a possible D gene (5 bases). The germline CDR1 and CDR2 sequences are GTSNPN and SVGIG (reference sequence). The CDR3 spans 15 residues. V was pared by 2 bases and J by 0 bases, with 11 bases between. The CDR3: CAWSPWGGSGNTIYF. The CDR3 bases are TGTGCCTGGAGTCCCTGGGGGGGCTCTGGAAACACCATATATTTT.

This chain uses TRBV7-2 with TRBJ2-1, with 7 nucleotides matching TRBD1. Germline-derived CDR1 and CDR2 are SGHTA and FQGNSA. V lost 5 bases, J lost 1 base, and 5 bases stayed unmatched. The CDR3 is made up of 15 amino acids. The CDR3 nucleotides read TGTGCCAGCAGCACCCGACAGGGATCCTACAATGAGCAGTTCTTC. The encoded protein is CASSTRQGSYNEQFF.

The count of this clone is one. This chain uses TRBV4-1 with TRBJ1-5; unclear D gene. Germline V gives CDR1 MGHRA, CDR2 YSYEKL. V lost 2 bases and J lost 3, with 5 bases in between. The CDR3 contains 13 residues. In DNA, the CDR3 is TGCGCCAGCAGCCAAATTCTCAATCAGCCCCAGCATTTT. Its translation: CASSQILNQPQHF.

This rearrangement joins TRBV4-1 to TRBJ2-4; D perhaps matches TRBD2 (6 bases). This CDR3 contains 17 residues. Trimming pared 0 bases from V and 0 bases from J, leaving 12 bases between. CDR1 and CDR2 from the germline V gene are MGHRA and YSYEKL. The CDR3 DNA is TGCGCCAGCAGCCAAGAGCCTAGCGTAGGAGCCAAAAACATTCAGTACTTC. Translated: CASSQEPSVGAKNIQYF.

This rearrangement joins TRBV12-5 to TRBJ2-1; 12 nucleotides match TRBD2. The CDR3 has 16 amino acids. Germline trimming cut 2 bases from V and 6 bases from J; bases unmatched to any gene: 5. Germline V gives CDR1 LGHNT, CDR2 FRNRAP. The CDR3 loop reads CASGLTGLAGRNEQFF. The CDR3 nucleotides are TGTGCTAGTGGTTTGACGGGACTAGCGGGCCGCAATGAGCAGTTCTTC.

The V call is TRBV5-4, the J call TRBJ2-3, with D possibly TRBD2 on 6 matching bases. Trimming took 4 bases from V and 6 from J, leaving 12 bases between them. The germline V gene encodes CDR1 SGHNT and CDR2 YYREEE (reference sequence). The CDR3 spans 13 residues. The CDR3 DNA reads as TGTGCCAGCAGCGGACGACTAGTTGATACGCAGTATTTT. Amino acids: CASSGRLVDTQYF.

The rearrangement joins TRBV30 to TRBJ1-2; 8 bases are a match to TRBD1. The CDR3 is made up of 14 amino acids. CDR1 and CDR2 (germline): GTSNPN, SVGIG (reference sequence). The V segment lost 2 bases and the J segment 3 bases; nucleotides outside the gene matches: 5. CDR3 sequence: CAWSPGTGHYGYTF. The DNA for the CDR3 is TGTGCCTGGAGTCCCGGGACAGGTCACTATGGCTACACCTTC.

This clone has a handful of counts. The chain joins TRBV18 to TRBJ2-1; 11 bases are shared with TRBD2. The germline V gene encodes CDR1 KGHSH and CDR2 LQKENI. V was clipped by 3 bases and J by 9 bases; unmatched bases: 10. There are 16 residues in the CDR3. Here the CDR3 DNA reads TGTGCCAGCTCACCGATTGGGACTAGCGGCAGCAGTGAGCAGTTCTTC. Encoded protein: CASSPIGTSGSSEQFF.

This clone was detected once. The V gene is TRBV5-1, the J gene TRBJ2-1; 11 bases fit TRBD1. Looked up from germline, CDR1 is SGHRS and CDR2 is YFSETQ. Germline trimming cut 0 bases from V and 9 bases from J; bases unmatched to any gene: 11. The CDR3 sequence is 17 residues long. CDR3: CASSLALGQGERAEQFF. The CDR3 nucleotides read TGCGCCAGCAGCTTGGCCTTGGGACAGGGGGAAAGGGCTGAGCAGTTCTTC.

This clone was found once. The rearrangement uses TRBV2 and TRBJ2-7; 11 bases match TRBD2. Unmatched junction bases numbered 0, after V lost 5 bases and J lost 0 bases. The V gene's germline CDR1 is SNHLY and CDR2 FYNNEI. The length of the CDR3 is 14 residues. Here the CDR3 reads CASSTSGGSYEQYF. For the CDR3, the DNA is TGTGCCAGCAGTACTAGCGGGGGCTCCTACGAGCAGTACTTC.

This rearrangement joins TRBV6-2 or TRBV6-3 to TRBJ1-5; D not certain. Germline values: CDR1 MNHEY, CDR2 SVGEGT. The CDR3 spans 14 residues. V was pared by 5 bases and J by 4 bases, with 12 bases between. The CDR3 region is CASSTLTRNQPQHF. The CDR3 nucleotides are TGTGCCAGCAGTACCCTAACCAGGAATCAGCCCCAGCATTTT.

The gene calls are TRBV6-1 and TRBJ2-2, with 10 bases that match TRBD2. The CDR3 totals 16 residues. Germline V gene lookup returns CDR1 MNHNS and CDR2 SASEGT. The J segment lost 4 bases and the V segment lost 4 bases, leaving 6 bases of the junction unmatched. CDR3 region: CASSGGLATVTGELFF. In DNA form, the CDR3 reads TGTGCCAGCAGTGGGGGACTAGCGACCGTCACCGGGGAGCTGTTTTTT.

V and J are TRBV19 and TRBJ2-1; TRBD1 matches 9 bases. Germline CDR1 and CDR2: LNHDA and SQIVND (reference sequence). The CDR3 sequence is 15 residues long. Unmatched junction bases numbered 11, after V lost 6 bases and J lost 8 bases. In DNA, the CDR3 is TGTGCCAGTAGCGGACGGGACAGGGTAAAGGATGAGCAGTTCTTC. This gives the protein CASSGRDRVKDEQFF.

The chain carries TRBV11-2 and TRBJ2-7; weak D call: TRBD1 (5 bases). The CDR3 has 14 amino acids. Germline CDR1 SGHAT, CDR2 FQNNGV. V was pared by 0 bases and J by 0 bases, with 6 bases between. CDR3 loop: CASSLDQGSYEQYF. The CDR3 DNA sequence: TGTGCCAGCAGCTTAGATCAGGGCTCCTACGAGCAGTACTTC. Drawing the rest from reference TRBV11-2 and TRBJ2-7, the complete variable domain is EAGVAQSPRYKIIEKRQSVAFWCNPISGHATLYWYQQILGQGPKLLIQFQNNGVVDDSQLPKDRFSAERLKGVDSTLKIQPAKLEDSAVYLCASSLDQGSYEQYFGPGTRLTVT.

This clone was seen a single time. The rearrangement joins TRBV6-5 to TRBJ1-4, with 7 bases lining up with TRBD1. This CDR3 has 15 amino acids. V shed 6 bases, J shed 2 bases, and the junction held 6 bases outside the gene matches. Germline loops: CDR1 MNHEY, CDR2 SVGAGI. The CDR3 spells CASRNLGGTNEKLFF. Here the CDR3 DNA reads TGTGCCAGCAGGAACTTAGGGGGCACTAATGAAAAACTGTTTTTT.

The chain joins TRBV7-8 to TRBJ2-6; D is undetermined. CDR3 length: 14 residues. Trimming took off 3 bases at V and 1 base at J, with 4 bases between the two ends. Germline lookup yields CDR1 SGHVS and CDR2 FQNEAQ. The CDR3 DNA reads TGTGCCAGCAGCTTGACTTCTGGGGCCAACGTCCTGACTTTC. Translated: CASSLTSGANVLTF.

The J gene is TRBJ2-3, the V gene TRBV9; no clear D. Between the trimmed V and J ends, which lost 0 bases and 0 bases, there was a span of 5 bases. This CDR3 spans 14 amino acids. The V gene's germline CDR1 is SGDLS and CDR2 YYNGEE. As DNA, the CDR3 is TGTGCCAGCAGCGTAGTTGAGAGCACAGATACGCAGTATTTT. It codes for CASSVVESTDTQYF.

V gene TRBV14 combines with J gene TRBJ2-3; D call uncertain. CDR3 length: 15 amino acids. Trimming cost V 0 bases and J 6 bases, with 13 bases left between them. CDR1 SGHDN and CDR2 FVKESK come from the germline V gene. The CDR3 DNA follows: TGTGCCAGCAGCCAAGATTATGGGCTACCGGATACGCAGTATTTT. It specifies CASSQDYGLPDTQYF.

This clone was seen only a few times. This chain joins TRBV2 and TRBJ2-3, with TRBD1 matching 7 bases. Trimming took 7 bases from V and 2 from J; bases not matched to a gene: 12. CDR3 length: 16 residues. Germline assignment: CDR1 SNHLY and CDR2 FYNNEI. The CDR3 DNA reads TGTGCCAGCAACTCGGACAGGCCTTCGCCCACAGATACGCAGTATTTT. As protein: CASNSDRPSPTDTQYF.

This chain joins TRBV27 and TRBJ1-6; no clear D gene. V was trimmed by 5 bases and J by 5 bases, leaving 7 bases between them. This CDR3 region has 13 residues. Germline CDR1 is MNHEY and CDR2 is SMNVEV (reference sequence). CDR3 DNA sequence: TGTGCCAGCAGTATTAACAATAATTCACCCCTCCACTTT. It encodes CASSINNNSPLHF.